This T cell receptor beta chain is from a study of CD8 T cells in ankylosing spondylitis. Study-level findings and limits: CD8+ by phenotype, disease-linked clones were relatively rare in peripheral blood. Prior work had noted some motif variants in reactive arthritis blood and synovial fluid. Made up of under ten highly homologous variants, a TCR beta motif appeared characteristic of ankylosing spondylitis blood.

Generation of TCR beta libraries employed quantitative 5'-RACE incorporating molecular barcodes. TCRdb re-called the 5' RACE reads through MiXCR, storing one row per CDR3 protein. Of 500,000 to 650,000 distinct CDR3 sequences in the sample, roughly 5.2% were seen once. CDR1 SGHAT and CDR2 FQDESV come from the germline V gene (reference sequence). The CDR3 extends over 19 amino acids. V shed 2 bases and J 7 bases; nucleotides not matched to a gene: 17. This clonotype was recorded at least ten times. The antigen is unknown. Specimen: blood, either unsorted or a sorted T cell fraction (not recorded which). V gene TRBV11-1 combines with J gene TRBJ2-2; the match to TRBD1 covers 9 bases. The clonotype comes from a male donor with ankylosing spondylitis. The CDR3 bases are TGTGCCAGCAGCTTAATCTGGAGAACTGGGACAGGGTCTGTCGGGGAGCTGTTTTTT. Amino acid sequence: CASSLIWRTGTGSVGELFF.